These T cell receptor beta chains were read from a single sample in a study of blood T cell repertoires in COVID-19. Sequenced by immunoSEQ multiplex PCR; TCRdb stores in-frame clones only, minus some. Of under 300,000 clones in the sample, over 80% were seen once. Sequencing input: PBMCs or T cells enriched from blood (not recorded which). The source of these receptors is a human donor in a cohort exposed to, infected with or recovered from COVID-19 (not recorded which). The donor label of this sample is uncertain. CDR3s include the opening cysteine and the closing phenylalanine or tryptophan. D genes are given only for firm matches. Clone size is stated in some rows and not others, as once, few, many or a class when expanded.

NA TRBD1 TRBJ2-7 TRBV4-1 CASSNGQGPYEQYF TGCGCCAGCAGCAACGGACAGGGACCCTACGAGCAGTACTTC
NA TRBD1 TRBJ1-2 TRBV30 CAWSPWTGGGGYTF TGTGCCTGGAGCCCGTGGACAGGGGGCGGAGGCTACACCTTC
NA TRBD2 TRBJ2-3 TRBV5-1 CASSWGGSTDTQYF TGCGCCAGCAGCTGGGGGGGTTCCACAGATACGCAGTATTTT
NA NA TRBJ1-6 TRBV7-9 CASSLATPGNSPLHF TGTGCCAGCAGCTTAGCTACCCCGGGGAATTCACCCCTCCACTTT
once NA TRBJ1-5 TRBV5-6 CASSLESEDSNQPQHF TGTGCCAGCAGCTTGGAGTCAGAAGATAGCAATCAGCCCCAGCATTTT
NA TRBD1 TRBJ1-1 TRBV14 CASSQLDRVNTEAFF TGTGCCAGCAGCCAATTGGACAGGGTGAACACTGAAGCTTTCTTT
NA NA TRBJ2-3 TRBV7-6 CASSLQLPTDTQYF TGTGCCAGCAGCTTACAACTTCCCACAGATACGCAGTATTTT
NA NA TRBJ2-5 TRBV9 CASSFAGVDKTQYF TGTGCCAGCAGCTTTGCCGGGGTTGATAAGACCCAGTACTTC
once TRBD1 TRBJ1-5 TRBV19 CASSFFLGQGHQPQHF TGTGCCAGTAGTTTCTTCCTAGGACAGGGACATCAGCCCCAGCATTTT
once TRBD1 TRBJ1-2 TRBV5-1 CASSLSGGAYGYTF TGCGCCAGCAGCTTGTCAGGGGGCGCCTATGGCTACACCTTC
NA TRBD1 TRBJ1-1 TRBV5-1 CASSALQGMNTEAFF TGCGCCAGCAGCGCCCTACAGGGGATGAACACTGAAGCTTTCTTT
NA NA TRBJ1-2 TRBV4-1 CASSQAQSYGYTF TGCGCCAGCAGCCAAGCACAGAGCTATGGCTACACCTTC
NA NA TRBJ1-2 TRBV10-3 CAISESRGSTDGYTF TGTGCCATCAGTGAGTCCCGGGGGTCGACCGACGGCTACACCTTC
NA TRBD1 TRBJ1-1 TRBV18 CASSPAGQGAIFF TGTGCCAGCTCACCCGCGGGACAGGGGGCCATTTTCTTT
NA TRBD1 TRBJ1-1 TRBV6-5 CASSYQGQGRTEAFF TGTGCCAGCAGTTACCAGGGACAGGGGAGGACTGAAGCTTTCTTT
NA NA TRBJ1-1 TRBV7-9 CASSLGRYAEAFF TGTGCCAGCAGCTTAGGGCGGTACGCTGAAGCTTTCTTT
NA NA TRBJ1-2 TRBV19 CASSNRDVAYGYTF TGTGCCAGTAGTAACAGGGACGTAGCCTATGGCTACACCTTC
NA TRBD1 TRBJ1-4 TRBV5-4 CASSLDRGLVGEKLFF TGTGCCAGCAGCTTGGACAGGGGGCTAGTGGGTGAAAAACTGTTTTTT
NA NA TRBJ1-2 TRBV9 CASSVAAAYGYTF TGTGCCAGCAGCGTAGCGGCGGCTTATGGCTACACCTTC
NA TRBD2 TRBJ2-1 TRBV9 CASSVAGGLSEQFF TGTGCCAGCAGCGTCGCCGGGGGGTTAAGTGAGCAGTTCTTC
NA NA TRBJ1-2 TRBV20-1 CSASGLADYGYTF TGCAGTGCCAGTGGTCTGGCGGACTATGGCTACACCTTC
NA NA TRBJ1-2 TRBV21-1 CASSTPLRARGYTF TGTGCCAGCAGCACGCCCCTGAGGGCGAGAGGCTACACCTTC
NA TRBD1 TRBJ2-4 TRBV4-1 CASSQRGTGWVAKNIQYF TGCGCCAGCAGCCAAAGGGGGACAGGGTGGGTGGCCAAAAACATTCAGTACTTC
NA NA TRBJ1-1 TRBV3-1/TRBV3-2 CASSQVNSFMNTEAFF TGTGCCAGCAGCCAAGTGAACAGTTTTATGAACACTGAAGCTTTCTTT
NA TRBD1 TRBJ1-1 TRBV5-1 CASSSGQGASEAFF TGCGCCAGCAGCTCCGGACAGGGGGCATCTGAAGCTTTCTTT
NA NA TRBJ1-3 TRBV9 CASSVDPPGVTGNTIYF TGTGCCAGCAGCGTAGACCCCCCGGGAGTTACTGGAAACACCATATATTTT
NA TRBD1 TRBJ1-3 TRBV2 CASREQGEAGNTIYF TGTGCCAGCAGGGAACAGGGGGAGGCTGGAAACACCATATATTTT
NA NA TRBJ2-3 TRBV5-4 CASSLASRGTDTQYF TGTGCCAGCAGCTTGGCCAGCCGAGGAACAGATACGCAGTATTTT
NA NA TRBJ2-6 TRBV21-1 CASSKFGLNSGANVLTF TGTGCCAGCAGCAAATTCGGGTTAAACTCTGGGGCCAACGTCCTGACTTTC
NA NA TRBJ1-1 TRBV7-3 CASSSQGGTEAFF TGTGCCAGCAGCTCACAAGGAGGGACTGAAGCTTTCTTT
NA NA TRBJ2-7 TRBV7-9 CASSSTPRTSTYEQYF TGTGCCAGCAGCTCTACCCCCAGGACATCAACCTACGAGCAGTACTTC
once TRBD1 TRBJ1-5 TRBV27 CASSSGTGRGNNQPQHF TGTGCCAGCAGTTCAGGGACAGGGCGGGGTAACAATCAGCCCCAGCATTTT
once NA TRBJ2-3 TRBV3-1/TRBV3-2 CASSQKGRGAQYF TGTGCCAGCAGCCAAAAAGGAAGGGGTGCGCAGTATTTT
NA TRBD2 TRBJ2-1 TRBV7-2 CASSPRSAGTSGNEQFF TGTGCCAGCAGCCCCCGGAGCGCCGGGACTAGCGGTAATGAGCAGTTCTTC
NA TRBD1 TRBJ2-5 TRBV11-2 CASSLLSRTGRLRETQYF TGTGCCAGCAGCCTCCTCTCCCGGACAGGGCGTTTAAGAGAGACCCAGTACTTC
once TRBD1 TRBJ1-1 TRBV18 CASSRTGVDATEAFF TGTGCCAGCTCACGGACAGGGGTGGATGCCACTGAAGCTTTCTTT
NA TRBD2 TRBJ2-3 TRBV3-1/TRBV3-2 CASSHRLAGGQDTQYF TGTGCCAGCAGCCACAGACTAGCGGGGGGGCAAGATACGCAGTATTTT
NA TRBD2 TRBJ2-3 TRBV3-1/TRBV3-2 CASSGWRGGQITDTQYF TGTGCCAGCAGCGGGTGGCGGGGGGGCCAGATAACAGATACGCAGTATTTT
NA TRBD1 TRBJ2-7 TRBV19 CASSYGQGTYEQYF TGTGCCAGTAGCTACGGACAGGGGACCTACGAGCAGTACTTC
once NA TRBJ1-1 TRBV5-5 CASSTAPTGYTEAFF TGTGCCAGCAGCACGGCCCCGACAGGTTACACTGAAGCTTTCTTT
NA NA TRBJ1-5 TRBV19 CASKIGGQPQHF TGTGCCAGTAAAATCGGGGGTCAGCCCCAGCATTTT
NA NA TRBJ1-3 TRBV4-1 CASSQGATDTIYF TGCGCCAGCAGCCAAGGAGCAACGGACACCATATATTTT
NA NA TRBJ1-2 TRBV7-9 CASSLEGGYTF TGTGCCAGCAGCTTAGAGGGGGGCTACACCTTC
NA TRBD1 TRBJ1-2 TRBV20-1 CSASGYRGSTNYGYTF TGCAGTGCTAGTGGATACAGGGGTTCTACTAACTATGGCTACACCTTC
NA NA TRBJ2-3 TRBV14 CARLGSTDTQYF TGTGCGCGGTTAGGCAGCACAGATACGCAGTATTTT
NA TRBD1 TRBJ1-5 TRBV30 CAWSPDRGGQPQHF TGTGCCTGGAGCCCGGACAGGGGGGGTCAGCCCCAGCATTTT
NA TRBD2 TRBJ2-5 TRBV30 CAWRNAGGFQETQYF TGTGCCTGGAGAAACGCGGGGGGGTTTCAAGAGACCCAGTACTTC
NA TRBD1 TRBJ1-2 TRBV9 CASSVDRDLGGYTF TGTGCCAGCAGCGTTGACAGGGATTTGGGGGGCTACACCTTC
NA NA TRBJ2-1 TRBV7-3 CASSPWSREETYNEQFF TGTGCCAGCAGTCCATGGTCCCGTGAGGAGACCTACAATGAGCAGTTCTTC
NA NA TRBJ1-1 TRBV29-1 CSVPDSLNTEAFF TGCAGCGTCCCGGACAGCCTGAACACTGAAGCTTTCTTT
NA NA TRBJ1-1 TRBV7-2 CASSSQGNTEAFF TGTGCCAGCAGTTCACAGGGAAACACTGAAGCTTTCTTT
NA TRBD1 TRBJ1-1 TRBV4-3 CASSPGTGGFGEAFF TGCGCCAGCAGCCCCGGGACAGGGGGCTTTGGTGAAGCTTTCTTT
NA TRBD1 TRBJ1-1 TRBV4-1 CASSHPQGAVTEAFF TGCGCCAGCAGCCATCCACAGGGGGCGGTCACTGAAGCTTTCTTT
NA TRBD1 TRBJ1-1 TRBV24-1 CATNRGRNGMNTEAFF TGTGCCACTAACAGGGGGCGGAATGGGATGAACACTGAAGCTTTCTTT
NA NA TRBJ1-5 TRBV21-1 CASSNCRTGSNQPQHF TGTGCCAGCAGCAATTGTCGGACAGGTAGCAATCAGCCCCAGCATTTT
NA NA TRBJ1-5 TRBV3-1/TRBV3-2 CASSQGTDPINQPQHF TGTGCCAGCAGCCAAGGGACAGACCCCATCAATCAGCCCCAGCATTTT
NA TRBD1 TRBJ1-1 TRBV7-8 CASSFDRATEAFF TGTGCCAGCAGCTTTGACAGGGCCACTGAAGCTTTCTTT
NA NA TRBJ1-2 TRBV10-3 CAISESNSPIFGYTF TGTGCCATCAGTGAGTCGAACAGTCCTATTTTTGGCTACACCTTC